What follows are 10 T cell receptor beta chains derived from one specimen sequenced in a study of blood T cell repertoires in COVID-19. Here immunoSEQ multiplex PCR was the method, and the copy in TCRdb shows in-frame clones only, minus some. The top ten clones hold approximately 7.9% of a sample with 200,000 or so clones, about 80% of them seen once. Material: PBMCs or T cells enriched from blood (not recorded which). The receptors derive from a man in his forties who had recovered from COVID-19.

The chain carries TRBV6-5 and TRBJ2-7, with a possible D match to TRBD2 (6 bases). The CDR3 is 13 amino acids. Trimming stripped 1 base from V and 3 bases from J, with 7 bases between. Germline CDR1 is MNHEY and CDR2 is SVGAGI. CDR3 DNA: TGTGCCAGCAGTTACTGGGGAGGCTACGAGCAGTACTTC. This encodes CASSYWGGYEQYF.

In its sample, this clone was seen a few times. This chain joins TRBV27 and TRBJ1-1; weak D call: TRBD1 (6 bases). There are 16 residues in the CDR3. V was clipped by 5 bases and J by 10 bases, with 26 bases between them. CDR1 MNHEY and CDR2 SMNVEV come from the germline V gene (reference sequence). The CDR3 is CASSLNRVAPLSSAFF. The CDR3 DNA sequence: TGTGCCAGCAGTCTAAACAGGGTCGCGCCACTCTCGTCAGCTTTCTTT.

This chain connects TRBV28 to TRBJ1-3, with 8 bases matching TRBD1. Per the germline V gene, CDR1 is MDHEN and CDR2 is SYDVKM. The CDR3 sequence is 19 residues long. Germline trimming cut 7 bases from V and 0 bases from J; bases unmatched to any gene: 17. The CDR3 DNA reads as TGTGCCAGCACTCCCTGGGATGGGACAGGCTTTTCCTCTGGAAACACCATATATTTT. The encoded protein is CASTPWDGTGFSSGNTIYF.

The gene calls are TRBV4-1 and TRBJ2-1, with TRBD1 as a possible D gene (6 bases). Germline assignment: CDR1 MGHRA and CDR2 YSYEKL. Trimming cost V 2 bases and J 4 bases, with 27 bases left between them. The CDR3 has 20 residues. CDR3 region: CASSQTQGRNLPRDYNEQFF. Here the CDR3 DNA reads TGCGCCAGCAGCCAAACACAGGGTCGTAACCTTCCGCGCGATTACAATGAGCAGTTCTTC.

This chain connects TRBV6-2 or TRBV6-3 to TRBJ1-6, with D unresolved. This CDR3 contains 12 residues. Per the germline V gene, CDR1 is MNHEY and CDR2 is SVGEGT. V gave up 5 bases and J gave up 9 bases, with 8 bases separating them. The CDR3, as DNA: TGTGCCAGCAGTATGTTGGCTTCACCCCTCCACTTT. It specifies CASSMLASPLHF.

This chain joins TRBV29-1 and TRBJ2-5; the D is unclear. The germline gives CDR1 SQVTM, CDR2 ANQGSEA. The CDR3 consists of 13 residues. V was shortened by 3 bases and J by 0 bases, with 8 bases between the two germline ends. The CDR3 sequence is CSVELVYQETQYF. The CDR3 DNA is TGCAGCGTTGAGCTAGTGTACCAAGAGACCCAGTACTTC.

The gene calls are TRBV5-1 and TRBJ2-5; TRBD2 might be the D (5 bases). With 5 bases removed from V and 5 bases from J, the gap between germline ends came to 10 bases. The CDR3 loop spans 12 amino acids. CDR1 and CDR2 from the germline V gene are SGHRS and YFSETQ. This CDR3 reads CASRPEAETQYF. The DNA for the CDR3 is TGCGCCAGCAGACCGGAGGCGGAGACCCAGTACTTC. The full variable domain, completed using reference TRBV5-1 and TRBJ2-5, is KAGVTQTPRYLIKTRGQQVTLSCSPISGHRSVSWYQQTPGQGLQFLFEYFSETQRNKGNFPGRFSGRQFSNSRSEMNVSTLELGDSALYLCASRPEAETQYFGPGTRLLVL.

Only one count was recorded for this clone. The J gene is TRBJ1-4, the V gene TRBV5-5; D possibly corresponds to TRBD1 (5 bases). Germline V CDR1 and CDR2: SGHKS, YYEKEE (reference sequence). V lost 1 base, J lost 15 bases, and 13 bases lay in between. This CDR3 spans 12 amino acids. The CDR3 region is CASSLNQGKVFF. For the CDR3, the DNA is TGTGCCAGCAGCTTGAATCAGGGCAAAGTGTTTTTT.

This clone was counted between two and nine times. The chain uses TRBV9 and TRBJ1-1; no firm D call. This CDR3 has 11 amino acids. The germline gives CDR1 SGDLS, CDR2 YYNGEE. V was clipped by 5 bases and J by 6 bases, with 8 bases between them. The CDR3 DNA is TGTGCCAGCAGTAGTAACGCTGAAGCTTTCTTT. It yields the protein CASSSNAEAFF.

The chain combines TRBV11-3 with TRBJ2-7; D may be TRBD2 (6 bases). Trimming cost V 3 bases and J 6 bases, with 12 bases left between them. Germline V gene data show CDR1 as SGHNT and CDR2 as YENEEA. The CDR3 consists of 13 residues. Here the CDR3 DNA reads TGTGCCAGCAGCTTGGCGGGGTTTGGCGAGCAGTACTTC. This encodes CASSLAGFGEQYF.